This T cell receptor beta chain was obtained from a study of blood T cell repertoires in COVID-19. Method: immunoSEQ multiplex PCR; TCRdb's copy keeps in-frame clones and lacks some. Of about 310,000 clones listed, more than 70% are singletons. Germline values: CDR1 LNHNV, CDR2 YYDKDF (reference sequence). The CDR3 extends over 15 amino acids. V lost 3 bases to trimming and J lost 8 bases, with 19 bases between them. The clonotype was recovered from a woman aged 45-65 years who had recovered from COVID-19. This sequence joins TRBV15 and TRBJ1-2; TRBD1 might be the D (6 bases). Sequenced: peripheral blood. Written as DNA, the CDR3 is TGTGCCACCAGCAGTACTACAAACAGGGTGCGGGGCTACACCTTC. This encodes CATSSTTNRVRGYTF. Full variable domain (outside the CDR3, taken from reference TRBV15 and TRBJ1-2): DAMVIQNPRYQVTQFGKPVTLSCSQTLNHNVMYWYQQKSSQAPKLLFHYYDKDFNNEADTPDNFQSRRPNTSFCFLDIRSPGLGDTAMYLCATSSTTNRVRGYTFGSGTRLTVV.